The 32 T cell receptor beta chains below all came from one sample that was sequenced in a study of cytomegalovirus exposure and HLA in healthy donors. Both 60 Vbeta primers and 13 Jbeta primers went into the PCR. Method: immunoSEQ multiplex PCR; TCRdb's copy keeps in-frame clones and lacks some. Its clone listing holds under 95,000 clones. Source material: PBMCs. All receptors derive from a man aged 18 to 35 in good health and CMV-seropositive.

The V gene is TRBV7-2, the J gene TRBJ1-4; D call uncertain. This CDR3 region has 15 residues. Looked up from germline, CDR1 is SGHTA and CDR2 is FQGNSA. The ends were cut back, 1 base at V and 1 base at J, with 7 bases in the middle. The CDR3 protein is CASSLVRGTNEKLFF. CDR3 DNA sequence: TGTGCCAGCAGCTTAGTCCGGGGAACTAATGAAAAACTGTTTTTT.

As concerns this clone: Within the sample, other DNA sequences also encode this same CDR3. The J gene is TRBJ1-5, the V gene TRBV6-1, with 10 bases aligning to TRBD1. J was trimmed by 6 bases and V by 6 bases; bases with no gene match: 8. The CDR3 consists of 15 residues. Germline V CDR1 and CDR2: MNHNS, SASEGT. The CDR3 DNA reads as TGTGCCAGCAGCCCCGGGACAGGGGTCGCTCAGCCCCAGCATTTT. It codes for CASSPGTGVAQPQHF.

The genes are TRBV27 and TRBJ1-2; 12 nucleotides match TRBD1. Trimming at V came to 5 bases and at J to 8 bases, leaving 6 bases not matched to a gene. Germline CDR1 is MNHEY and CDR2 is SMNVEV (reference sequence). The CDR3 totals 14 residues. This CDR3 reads CASSPRDRGRGYTF. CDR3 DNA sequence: TGTGCCAGCAGTCCCCGGGACAGGGGGCGAGGCTACACCTTC.

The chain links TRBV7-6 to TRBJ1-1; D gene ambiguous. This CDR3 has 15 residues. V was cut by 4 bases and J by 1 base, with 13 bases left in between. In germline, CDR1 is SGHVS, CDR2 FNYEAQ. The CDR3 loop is CASSSSGGENTEAFF. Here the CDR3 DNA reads TGTGCCAGCAGCTCAAGCGGCGGGGAGAACACTGAAGCTTTCTTT.

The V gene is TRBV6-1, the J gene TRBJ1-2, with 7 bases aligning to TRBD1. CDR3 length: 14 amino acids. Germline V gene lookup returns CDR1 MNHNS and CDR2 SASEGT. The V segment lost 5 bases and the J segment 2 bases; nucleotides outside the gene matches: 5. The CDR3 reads CASSTADRNYGYTF. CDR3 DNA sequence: TGTGCCAGCAGTACAGCGGACAGGAACTATGGCTACACCTTC.

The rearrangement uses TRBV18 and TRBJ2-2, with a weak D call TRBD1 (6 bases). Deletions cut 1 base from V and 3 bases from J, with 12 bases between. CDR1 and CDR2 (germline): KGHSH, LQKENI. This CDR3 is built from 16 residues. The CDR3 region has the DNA TGTGCCAGCTCACCACGGACAGCCAGCTACACCGGGGAGCTGTTTTTT. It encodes CASSPRTASYTGELFF.

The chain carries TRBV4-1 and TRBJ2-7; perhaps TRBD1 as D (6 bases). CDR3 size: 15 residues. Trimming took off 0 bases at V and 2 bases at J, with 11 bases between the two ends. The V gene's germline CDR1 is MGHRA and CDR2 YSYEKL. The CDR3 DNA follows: TGCGCCAGCAGCCAAGATCCCGGGACAACCTACGAGCAGTACTTC. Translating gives CASSQDPGTTYEQYF.

CDR3 loop: CASSIGSASSGANVLTF. Written as DNA, the CDR3 is TGTGCCAGTAGTATCGGGTCCGCGAGCTCTGGGGCCAACGTCCTGACTTTC. V and J are TRBV19 and TRBJ2-6; no clear D. Between the trimmed V and J ends, which lost 3 bases and 0 bases, there was a span of 12 bases. The CDR3 runs to 17 residues. Germline V lookup: CDR1 LNHDA, CDR2 SQIVND (reference sequence).

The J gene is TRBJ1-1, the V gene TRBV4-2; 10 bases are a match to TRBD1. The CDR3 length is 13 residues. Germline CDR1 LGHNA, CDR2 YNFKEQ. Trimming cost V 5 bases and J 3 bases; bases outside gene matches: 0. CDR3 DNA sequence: TGTGCCAGCAGCGGGACAGGGGACACTGAAGCTTTCTTT. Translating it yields CASSGTGDTEAFF.

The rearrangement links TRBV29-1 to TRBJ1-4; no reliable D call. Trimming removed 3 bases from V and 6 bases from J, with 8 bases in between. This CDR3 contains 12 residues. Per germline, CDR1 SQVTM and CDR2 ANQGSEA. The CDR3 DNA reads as TGCAGCGTTGACGTAGGAGATGAAAAACTGTTTTTT. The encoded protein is CSVDVGDEKLFF.

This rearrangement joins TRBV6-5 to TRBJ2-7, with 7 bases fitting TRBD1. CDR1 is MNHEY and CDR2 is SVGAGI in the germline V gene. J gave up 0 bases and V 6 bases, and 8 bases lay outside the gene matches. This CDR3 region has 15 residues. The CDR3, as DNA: TGTGCCAGCAGCCGACAGGGAAGGGACTCCTACGAGCAGTACTTC. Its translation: CASSRQGRDSYEQYF.

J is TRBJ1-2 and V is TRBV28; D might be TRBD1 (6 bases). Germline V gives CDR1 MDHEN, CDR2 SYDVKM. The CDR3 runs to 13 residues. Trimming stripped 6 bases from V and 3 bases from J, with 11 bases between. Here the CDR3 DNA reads TGTGCCAGCAGAGGTAACAGGGACTATGGCTACACCTTC. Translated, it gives CASRGNRDYGYTF.

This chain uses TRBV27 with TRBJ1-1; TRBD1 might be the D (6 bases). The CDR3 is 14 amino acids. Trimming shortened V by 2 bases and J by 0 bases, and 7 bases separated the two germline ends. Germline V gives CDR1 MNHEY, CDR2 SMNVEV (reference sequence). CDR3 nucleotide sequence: TGTGCCAGCAGTTTAACAGGGTTGAACACTGAAGCTTTCTTT. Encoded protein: CASSLTGLNTEAFF.

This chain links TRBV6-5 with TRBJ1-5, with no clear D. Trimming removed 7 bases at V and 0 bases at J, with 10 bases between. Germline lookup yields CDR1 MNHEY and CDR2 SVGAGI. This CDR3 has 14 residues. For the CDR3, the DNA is TGTGCCAGCACCCCCGCGGGTAGCAATCAGCCCCAGCATTTT. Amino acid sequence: CASTPAGSNQPQHF.

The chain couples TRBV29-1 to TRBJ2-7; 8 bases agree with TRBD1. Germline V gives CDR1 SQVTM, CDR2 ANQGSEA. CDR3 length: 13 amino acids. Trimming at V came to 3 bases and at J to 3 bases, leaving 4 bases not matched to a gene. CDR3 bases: TGCAGCGTTGACTCCGGGACAGGCTACGAGCAGTACTTC. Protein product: CSVDSGTGYEQYF.

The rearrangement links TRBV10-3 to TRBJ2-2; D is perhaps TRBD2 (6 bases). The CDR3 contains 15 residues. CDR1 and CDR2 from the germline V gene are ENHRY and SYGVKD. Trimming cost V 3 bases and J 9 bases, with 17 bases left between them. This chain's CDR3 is CAISEGGPSPWELFF. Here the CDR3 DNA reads TGTGCCATCAGTGAAGGAGGGCCAAGCCCCTGGGAGCTGTTTTTT.

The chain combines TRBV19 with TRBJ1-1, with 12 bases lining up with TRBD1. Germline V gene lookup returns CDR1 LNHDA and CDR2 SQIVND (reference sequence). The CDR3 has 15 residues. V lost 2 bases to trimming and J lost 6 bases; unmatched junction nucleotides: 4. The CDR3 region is CASSIMGQGAPEAFF. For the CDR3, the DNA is TGTGCCAGTAGTATAATGGGACAGGGGGCGCCTGAAGCTTTCTTT.

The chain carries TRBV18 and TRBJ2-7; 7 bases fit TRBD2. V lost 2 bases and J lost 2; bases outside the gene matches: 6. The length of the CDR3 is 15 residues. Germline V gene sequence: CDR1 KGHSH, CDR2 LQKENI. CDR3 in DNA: TGTGCCAGCTCACCAGGCGGGGGAGCCACCTACGAGCAGTACTTC. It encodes CASSPGGGATYEQYF.

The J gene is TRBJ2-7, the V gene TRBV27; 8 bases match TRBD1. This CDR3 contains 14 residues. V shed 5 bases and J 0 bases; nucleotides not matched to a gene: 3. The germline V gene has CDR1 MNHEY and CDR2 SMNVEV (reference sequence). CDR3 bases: TGTGCCAGCAGTAGGACAGGGTTCTCCTACGAGCAGTACTTC. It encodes CASSRTGFSYEQYF.

The CDR3 bases are TGTGCCTGTCAGGGAGGGTCGGGGGAGGAGACCCAGTACTTC. Residues: CACQGGSGEETQYF. The rearrangement uses TRBV10-3 and TRBJ2-5, with 7 bases fitting TRBD2. J gave up 5 bases and V 11 bases, and 14 bases lay outside the gene matches. Germline V gives CDR1 ENHRY, CDR2 SYGVKD. The length of the CDR3 is 14 residues.

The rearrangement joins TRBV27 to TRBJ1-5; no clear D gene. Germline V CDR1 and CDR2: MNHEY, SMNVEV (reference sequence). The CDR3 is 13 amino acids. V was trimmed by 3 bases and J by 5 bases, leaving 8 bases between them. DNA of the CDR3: TGTGCCAGCAGTTTCGGGGAGGATCAGCCCCAGCATTTT. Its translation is CASSFGEDQPQHF.

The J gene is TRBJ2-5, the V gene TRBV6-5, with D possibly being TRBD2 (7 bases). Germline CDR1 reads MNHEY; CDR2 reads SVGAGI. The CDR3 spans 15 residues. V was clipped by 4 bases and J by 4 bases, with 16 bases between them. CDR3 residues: CASSLGGGPAETQYF. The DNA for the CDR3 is TGTGCCAGCAGTTTGGGAGGGGGGCCGGCAGAGACCCAGTACTTC.

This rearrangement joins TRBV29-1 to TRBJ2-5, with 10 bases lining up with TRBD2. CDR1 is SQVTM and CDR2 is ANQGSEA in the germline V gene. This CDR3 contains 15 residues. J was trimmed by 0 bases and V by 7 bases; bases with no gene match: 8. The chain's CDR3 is CSANPLAGNQETQYF. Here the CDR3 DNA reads TGCAGCGCCAATCCACTAGCGGGGAACCAAGAGACCCAGTACTTC.

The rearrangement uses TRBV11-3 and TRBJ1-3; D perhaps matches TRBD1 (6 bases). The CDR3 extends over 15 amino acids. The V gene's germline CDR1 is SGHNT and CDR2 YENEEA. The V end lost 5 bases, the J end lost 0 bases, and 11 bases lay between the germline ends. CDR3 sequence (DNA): TGTGCCAGCAGCCCGGACAGCTACTCTGGAAACACCATATATTTT. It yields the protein CASSPDSYSGNTIYF.

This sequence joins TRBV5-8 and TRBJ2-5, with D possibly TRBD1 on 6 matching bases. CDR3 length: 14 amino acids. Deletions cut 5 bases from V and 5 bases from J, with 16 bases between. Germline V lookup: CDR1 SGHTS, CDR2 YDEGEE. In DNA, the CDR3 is TGTGCCAGCAGGCGGCAGGGGCCGGTGGAGACCCAGTACTTC. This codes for CASRRQGPVETQYF.

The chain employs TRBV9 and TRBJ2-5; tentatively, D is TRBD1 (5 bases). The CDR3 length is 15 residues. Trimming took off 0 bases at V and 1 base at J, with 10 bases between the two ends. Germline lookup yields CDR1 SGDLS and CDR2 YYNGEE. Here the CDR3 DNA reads TGTGCCAGCAGCGTAGATCAGGGTGTCCAAGAGACCCAGTACTTC. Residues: CASSVDQGVQETQYF.

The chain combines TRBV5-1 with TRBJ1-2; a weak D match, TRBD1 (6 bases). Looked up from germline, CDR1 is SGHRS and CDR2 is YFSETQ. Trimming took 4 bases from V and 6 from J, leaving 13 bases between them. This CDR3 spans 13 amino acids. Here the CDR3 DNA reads TGCGCCAGCAGCCTGGAAGGGGGAGATGGCTACACCTTC. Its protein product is CASSLEGGDGYTF.

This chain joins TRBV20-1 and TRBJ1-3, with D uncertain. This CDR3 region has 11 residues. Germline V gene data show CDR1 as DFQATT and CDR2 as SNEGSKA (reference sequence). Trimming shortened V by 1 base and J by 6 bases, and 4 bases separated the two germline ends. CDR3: CSARAKNTIYF. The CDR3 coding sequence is TGCAGTGCTAGAGCTAAAAACACCATATATTTT.

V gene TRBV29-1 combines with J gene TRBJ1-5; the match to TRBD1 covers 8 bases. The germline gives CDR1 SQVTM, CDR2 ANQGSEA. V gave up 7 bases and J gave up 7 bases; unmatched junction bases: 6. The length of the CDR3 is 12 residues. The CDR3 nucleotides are TGCAGCGCCGTGACAGGGGACCAGCCCCAGCATTTT. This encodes CSAVTGDQPQHF.

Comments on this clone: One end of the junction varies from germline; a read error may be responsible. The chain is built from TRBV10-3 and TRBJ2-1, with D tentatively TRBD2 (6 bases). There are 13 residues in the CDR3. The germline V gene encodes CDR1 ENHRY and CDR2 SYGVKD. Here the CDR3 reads CAIGDGGSGEQFF. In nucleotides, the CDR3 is TGTGCCATCGGTGATGGGGGGAGCGGTGAGCAGTTCTTC.

This CDR3 reads CASSQEPRSGETQYF. CDR3 DNA sequence: TGCGCCAGCAGCCAAGAGCCGAGATCCGGAGAGACCCAGTACTTC. This sequence joins TRBV4-1 and TRBJ2-5; D unresolved. Germline V gene sequence: CDR1 MGHRA, CDR2 YSYEKL. There are 15 residues in the CDR3. Trimming cost V 0 bases and J 4 bases, with 12 bases left between them.

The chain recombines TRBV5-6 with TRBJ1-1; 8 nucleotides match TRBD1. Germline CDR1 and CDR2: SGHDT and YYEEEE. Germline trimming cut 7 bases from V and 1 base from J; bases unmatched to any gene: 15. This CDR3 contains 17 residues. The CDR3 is CASSLIGGDRGNTEAFF. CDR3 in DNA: TGTGCCAGCTCCCTCATAGGGGGAGACAGGGGGAACACTGAAGCTTTCTTT.